The 4 T cell receptor beta chains below come from one sample, sequenced in a study of T cell changes during pregnancy in multiple sclerosis. The data were produced by immunoSEQ multiplex PCR, yet TCRdb's version contains in-frame clones alone and is incomplete. The sample contains some 36,000 clones, approximately 90% of which appear only once. The sample in question was CD4+ T cells from peripheral blood mononuclear cells, obtained in the second trimester of pregnancy. Receptor source: a female donor in good health, enrolled as a control in a pregnancy study.

V is TRBV9 and J is TRBJ1-2; the match to TRBD1 covers 8 bases. Trimming removed 0 bases from V and 4 bases from J; junction bases left unmatched: 8. CDR1 and CDR2 from the germline V gene are SGDLS and YYNGEE. CDR3 length: 16 amino acids. DNA for the CDR3: TGTGCCAGCAGCGTAGGGGGACAGGAAAGCGTCTATGGCTACACCTTC. This gives the protein CASSVGGQESVYGYTF.

V is TRBV7-9 and J is TRBJ2-1, with D possibly matching TRBD1 (6 bases). Germline-derived CDR1 and CDR2 are SEHNR and FQNEAQ (reference sequence). CDR3 length: 14 residues. Trimming shortened V by 2 bases and J by 10 bases, and 15 bases separated the two germline ends. The CDR3 DNA reads as TGTGCCAGCAGCTTACAGGGGCCGGACGGCGAGCAGTTCTTC. It translates to CASSLQGPDGEQFF.

The chain recombines TRBV7-9 with TRBJ1-4; perhaps TRBD1 as D (5 bases). The germline gives CDR1 SEHNR, CDR2 FQNEAQ (reference sequence). Trimming took off 3 bases at V and 0 bases at J, with 5 bases between the two ends. This CDR3 has 14 amino acids. The DNA of the CDR3 is TGTGCCAGCAGCTTGACAGCAACTAATGAAAAACTGTTTTTT. It translates to CASSLTATNEKLFF. The full variable domain, completed using reference TRBV7-9 and TRBJ1-4, is DTGVSQNPRHKITKRGQNVTFRCDPISEHNRLYWYRQTLGQGPEFLTYFQNEAQLEKSRLLSDRFSAERPKGSFSTLEIQRTEQGDSAMYLCASSLTATNEKLFFGSGTQLSVL.

The chain carries TRBV4-2 and TRBJ2-7; 7 bases match TRBD1. The CDR3 totals 15 residues. CDR1 and CDR2 (germline): LGHNA, YNFKEQ. Trimming cost V 3 bases and J 3 bases; bases outside gene matches: 8. The DNA of the CDR3 is TGTGCCAGCAGCCATGGTACAGGGGAAAGCTACGAGCAGTACTTC. Protein sequence: CASSHGTGESYEQYF.